The 6 T cell receptor beta chains reported below all come from one sample, sequenced in a study of blood T cell repertoires in COVID-19. Repertoires were generated with immunoSEQ multiplex PCR, while TCRdb's copy carries only in-frame clones and drops some. This table holds 350,000 to 450,000 clones, roughly 86% found once. Sample: PBMCs or T cells enriched from blood (not recorded which). These receptors were obtained from a man aged 40-50 years in a cohort exposed to, infected with or recovered from COVID-19 (not recorded which).

The chain has TRBV9 and TRBJ2-7, with D possibly being TRBD2 (6 bases). This CDR3 region has 14 residues. CDR1 is SGDLS and CDR2 is YYNGEE in the germline V gene. The V gene lost 3 bases and the J gene lost 5 bases, with 15 bases spanning the gap. CDR3 DNA sequence: TGTGCCAGCAGCGCCTCAGGGAGGAGCGACGAGCAGTACTTC. This encodes CASSASGRSDEQYF. The whole variable domain, remainder taken from reference TRBV9 and TRBJ2-7, is DSGVTQTPKHLITATGQRVTLRCSPRSGDLSVYWYQQSLDQGLQFLIQYYNGEERAKGNILERFSAQQFPDLHSELNLSSLELGDSALYFCASSASGRSDEQYFGPGTRLTVT.

The chain links TRBV27 to TRBJ2-2, with D tentatively TRBD2 (6 bases). V was clipped by 0 bases and J by 2 bases, with 13 bases between them. Germline V gene lookup returns CDR1 MNHEY and CDR2 SMNVEV (reference sequence). There are 17 residues in the CDR3. As DNA, the CDR3 is TGTGCCAGCAGTTTATCTGCGCTCGGGAGAAACACCGGGGAGCTGTTTTTT. Protein product: CASSLSALGRNTGELFF.

About this clone itself: Other nucleotide sequences in the sample specify the same CDR3. The chain joins TRBV7-9 to TRBJ2-3; D gene ambiguous. V lost 1 base and J 1 base, leaving 6 bases between the germline ends. The CDR3 runs 14 residues. Germline CDR1 SEHNR, CDR2 FQNEAQ (reference sequence). The CDR3 bases are TGTGCCAGCAGCTTAGGGCAAGGCACAGATACGCAGTATTTT. Amino acid sequence: CASSLGQGTDTQYF.

The chain has TRBV18 and TRBJ2-1, with 7 bases identical to TRBD2. Germline loops: CDR1 KGHSH, CDR2 LQKENI. The CDR3 length is 15 residues. Trimming at V came to 2 bases and at J to 3 bases, leaving 4 bases not matched to a gene. CDR3 nucleotide sequence: TGTGCCAGCTCACCAAGCGCGGGAGTCTACAATGAGCAGTTCTTC. Residues: CASSPSAGVYNEQFF.

The V and J genes are TRBV6-4 and TRBJ2-3; perhaps TRBD2 as D (6 bases). The V end lost 2 bases, the J end lost 6 bases, and 21 bases lay between the germline ends. The germline V gene has CDR1 MRHNA and CDR2 SNTAGT. CDR3 size: 17 residues. CDR3 protein: CASSDGAGPRGVDTQYF. CDR3 DNA: TGTGCCAGCAGTGACGGGGCGGGACCTCGGGGTGTGGATACGCAGTATTTT.

This sequence joins TRBV7-9 and TRBJ2-2; D may be TRBD1 (5 bases). V dropped 7 bases and J dropped 0 bases, with 15 bases sitting between them. Germline V gives CDR1 SEHNR, CDR2 FQNEAQ (reference sequence). The CDR3 length is 16 residues. The CDR3 sequence is CASNPAGPTNTGELFF. In DNA, the CDR3 is TGTGCCAGCAATCCGGCAGGGCCCACGAACACCGGGGAGCTGTTTTTT.